This TCR beta chain was sequenced in a study of PD-L1 blockade in urothelial cancer. The overall study: Blood was subjected to analysis at 3 weeks (second dose) and 6 weeks following treatment start.

Comments on this clone: The antigen remains unidentified.

Regarding the study as a whole: Where pretreatment blood TCR clonality fell below the median, better survival was predicted.

Germline CDR1 and CDR2: SGHNT and YYREEE (reference sequence). This CDR3 is built from 14 residues. Trimming took off 6 bases at V and 0 bases at J, with 12 bases between the two ends. Every PCR was spiked with synthetic TCR analog templates. Profiled with immunoSEQ multiplex PCR; TCRdb holds only in-frame clones, not every one. This table has roughly 20,000 clones, roughly 89% appearing once. Patients suffered from locally advanced or metastatic urothelial carcinoma. The rearrangement links TRBV5-4 to TRBJ1-1, with TRBD1 as a possible D gene (6 bases). The sequencing used PBMCs, collected around atezolizumab (anti-PD-L1) treatment. The receptor comes from a woman aged 55-70 years with urothelial cancer. The CDR3 bases are TGTGCCAGCAACCGACAGGACATGAACACTGAAGCTTTCTTT. It translates to CASNRQDMNTEAFF.